This TCR beta chain was profiled in a study of shared clonotypes between healthy human individuals. On the study more broadly: Each donor's CD8 memory used one plate, CD8 naive two, each CD4 subset three.

CD45RO-negative, CCR7-positively selected cells formed the naive CD8 fraction, excluding terminally differentiated effector memory CD45RA+ cells. General study findings and limits: Blood was the only sampled material, and tissue repertoires likely differ. Clonotype sharing among donors was thought likely to change with sequencing depth. Estimated richness values were generally larger in naive subsets than in memory subsets.

Concerning this clone: As yet, its antigen is unknown.

Unmatched junction bases numbered 9, after V lost 4 bases and J lost 0 bases. Germline V CDR1 and CDR2: MGHRA, YSYEKL. This CDR3 is built from 17 residues. Measured with immunoSEQ multiplex PCR; TCRdb has only the in-frame clones, and not every one. The sample shows more than 2 million clones, about 94% of them seen only once. Material for sequencing was naive CD8+ T cells from PBMCs. The chain carries TRBV4-1 and TRBJ1-1, with 9 positions matching TRBD1. The TCR comes from a young man in good health. Some clones in this sample may be carry-over from other donors' samples. CDR3 sequence: CASSRRQGGSLNTEAFF. The CDR3 region has the DNA TGCGCCAGCAGCCGTCGACAGGGGGGAAGCTTGAACACTGAAGCTTTCTTT.